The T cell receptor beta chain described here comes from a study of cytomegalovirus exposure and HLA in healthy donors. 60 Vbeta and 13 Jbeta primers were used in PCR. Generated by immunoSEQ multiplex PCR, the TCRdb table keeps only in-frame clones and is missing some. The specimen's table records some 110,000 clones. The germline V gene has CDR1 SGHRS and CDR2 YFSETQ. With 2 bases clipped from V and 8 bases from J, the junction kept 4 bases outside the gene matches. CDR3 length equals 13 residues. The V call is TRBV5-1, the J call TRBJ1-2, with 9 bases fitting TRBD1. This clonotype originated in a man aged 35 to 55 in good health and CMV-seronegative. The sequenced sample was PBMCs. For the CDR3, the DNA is TGCGCCAGCAGCTTACGGACAGGGGACGGCTACACCTTC. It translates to CASSLRTGDGYTF.